This TCR beta chain was captured by sequencing in a study of T cells after yellow fever vaccination (dated by TCRdb to the late 2010s). For the study in its entirety: Libraries from fractions with low cell numbers were prepared with the SMART-Seq v4 Ultra Low Input RNA kit. To track T-cell clones before and after primary and booster YFV17D yellow fever vaccination, bulk TCR alpha and beta repertoires were sequenced longitudinally. Two healthy male donors made up the cohort, one aged 18 to 30 years and the other aged 30 to 39 years. Blood samples were taken at several timepoints before and after primary and secondary immunization, and bulk PBMC replicates and cell subsets were isolated.

The CDR3 starts with the cysteine, ends with the phenylalanine, and has 14 residues. Only CDR3 DNA remains: 42 bases, in frame from the first base. The germline V end is reduced by 3 bases and the J end by 4 bases; junction bases left unmatched: 4. The treatment or condition label, read with the paper, signifies: live attenuated yellow fever vaccine strain. A standard Ficoll-Paque protocol was used to isolate PBMCs from peripheral blood. Dynabeads CD4 and CD8 positive selection kits were used to isolate the CD4 and CD8 T-cell fractions. TriZol was used to extract RNA from bulk PBMCs, from CD4 and CD8 fractions, and from dextramer-positive and dextramer-negative fractions. TCRdb lists the instrument as Illumina NovaSeq 6000. TCR cDNA was synthesized by 5'RACE template switching, which introduced a universal primer site and unique molecular identifiers. Priming for cDNA synthesis came from both the TCR alpha and TCR beta constant segments. Library amplification involved two PCR steps, and the second step added sample barcodes and sequencing adapters. Sequencing of libraries was done on Illumina HiSeq 2500 (2x100 bp) or NovaSeq (2x150 bp). Per the authors' processing: Demultiplexing of reads and collapsing into UMI consensus sequences were performed with MIGEC, and V(D)J alignment was carried out with MiXCR. Clonotypes responding to the vaccine were identified with edgeR on replicate PBMC samples, with the criteria of FDR below 0.01 and a log2 fold change above 5 up to day 15. Each bulk clonotype was labeled CD4 or CD8 based on which sequenced repertoire, CD4 or CD8, contained the clonotype at higher abundance. Through fastp at Q25 and MiXCR, TCRdb rebuilt clones from the public reads, retaining in-frame beta chains. Rows are combined by CDR3 protein, so each entry shows the most common genes and DNA. The V and J calls reflect TCRdb's pipeline rather than the authors' work. The sample table contains some 170,000 distinct CDR3 sequences; only one count was recorded for 9.3% of them. About a third of the sample rests with the top ten.

Broader findings and caveats from the paper: Most clones expanded after primary vaccination were re-detected after the booster (96% of CD4 and about nine tenths of CD8), suggesting broad memory maintenance. A small fraction of clonotypes showed up in both the CD4 and CD8 compartments, probably as a result of convergent recombination. Because only two donors were included in the study, the extent to which the findings can be generalized is limited. FACS-sorted repertoires could contain abundant contaminating clonotypes from the bulk population, so computational filtering was required. Compared with the primary T-cell response, the secondary T-cell response was faster but weaker, reaching its peak on day 5 rather than on day 15.

With regard to this clonotype: Its antigen is currently not known. Base qualities are missing; no much larger clone stands one base away.

The TCR sequence derives from a man aged 18 to 29 who received the YFV17D yellow fever vaccine. The specimen was CD8+ T cells sorted from PBMCs, collected 45 days after the yellow fever booster vaccination. In this chain, TRBV12-3 or TRBV12-4 is recombined with TRBJ2-5; TRBD1 fits 8 bases in the junction. The CDR3 protein sequence reads: CASSFVGTGETQYF. The bases read TGTGCCAGCAGTTTCGTAGGGACAGGAGAGACCCAGTACTTC.